This TCR beta chain originates from a study of cytomegalovirus exposure and HLA in healthy donors (dated by TCRdb to about 2017). As for the study more broadly: According to an earlier analysis of around 600 of the donors, some 180 million T cells yielded roughly 100 million unique TCR beta sequences and about 300 Gb of sequence data. Approximately 300 gigabases of sequencing data and 91 million or so unique TCR sequences made up an early release that covered nearly 650 HLA-typed donors. Of the roughly 400 genotyped donors, 81% fell in the genetic ancestry cluster associated with self-reported Caucasian donors. The study was designed to test whether signatures of past pathogen exposure could be identified by cataloging public T cell receptors. Using immunosequencing, the study profiled T cell repertoires from 666 subjects and related those repertoires to cytomegalovirus serostatus. Along with the 666-subject first cohort, a separate validation cohort of about 110 different subjects was used. The study combined high-throughput TCR immunosequencing, statistical association of individual TCRs with disease status, and machine learning to predict cytomegalovirus infection status. To study patterns of TCR occurrence, a later analysis re-analyzed previously published TCR beta repertoires from several hundred donors and added high-resolution HLA genotyping. The later analysis used no new phenotypic data to find candidate immune exposures, relying instead on TCR beta sequences and their occurrence across donors. An earlier analysis of some 500 of the donors applied high-throughput TCR beta sequencing to assess whether each TCR beta V gene segment acted as functional or pseudogenic. Donor age, sex, ethnicity and CMV serostatus were compiled together with the repertoire data. Genome-wide SNP genotypes for about 65% of the 666 donors were used in a later genetic analysis, which treated that subset as a discovery cohort. All discovery cohort repertoires had been generated using a single sequencing platform. HLA typing included class I and class II loci at four-digit resolution. The number of donors typed differed by locus, with about 629-630 for A, B, C, DRB1 and DQB1, around 500 for DQA1, approximately 570 for DPA1, and approximately 470 for DPB1. Roughly 5 DR-DQ haplotypes were treated as single units for association and clustering because of strong linkage in the cohort. Across 300 to 400 genotyped donors of the cohort, an average of roughly 230,000 unique TCR beta nucleotide sequences per donor were sequenced, and approximately 17% of those sequences were non-productive. General conclusions and limits of the study: Broadly in line with IMGT annotations, most TCR beta V segments showed up in productive rearrangements about 90% or about 30% of the time in an earlier analysis of about 500 of the donors. Correlated functional status among segregating V segments might be attributable to linkage disequilibrium, but an unknown experimental factor could not be ruled out. Presence/absence analyses assumed roughly uniform sequencing depth across donors, an assumption that may not hold. A later analysis found that TCR association rates varied across HLA loci, with DRB1 alleles showing the most associated TCRs and HLA-C alleles the fewest. A few of the identified cytomegalovirus-associated TCR beta chains were confirmed in vitro to be specific for cytomegalovirus antigens. Because some donors lacked HLA typing at each locus, the association tests relied only on the typed subset. Cytomegalovirus status was reported to be diagnosed by the classifier with high specificity and sensitivity in both the original and validation cohorts. Only TCR beta chains were sequenced in this cohort, and the absence of alpha or paired-chain data limited detectable features. Most CMV-associated TCR beta chains appeared to be HLA-restricted in a later analysis, and the HLA associations seemed to be driven largely by CMV exposure. The authors suggested that the approach could potentially be extended to other disease states and immunological phenotypes. V-gene and J-gene trimming of TCR beta chains was associated with a missense DCLRE1C variant in a later genetic analysis, and the association was replicated in an independent cohort. A further reported finding was that TCR beta sequences accurately predicted the HLA-A and HLA-B alleles for most subjects in the first cohort. Across donors, most TCR sequences were observed very rarely, whereas some public TCRs were present in many individuals. Compared with equally common non-associated chains, HLA-associated TCR beta chains in a later analysis were more clonally expanded and had lower generation probabilities. Because counts were too low, 15 to 20 rarely observed V segments, including chromosome 9 orphons, were excluded from the earlier analysis of fewer than 650 of the donors. The only immune exposure information available for the cohort was CMV serostatus. A group of highly shared sequence variants was considered likely to be a technical artifact of the sequencing pipeline. The study listed approximately 150 TCR beta chains as associated with cytomegalovirus. In a later analysis, some 18,000 TCR beta sequences were associated with specific HLA alleles at a false discovery rate of 0.05. A later genetic analysis reported fewer N-insertions in productive TCRs among donors in an Asian-associated ancestry cluster than the approximately 700-donor mean. When HLA alleles, especially DR and DQ, strongly co-occurred, attributing TCR associations to individual alleles was difficult. According to a later analysis, parvovirus B19, influenza, CMV and Epstein-Barr virus appeared linked to several top co-occurrence clusters.

Receptors were amplified or captured by the immunoSEQ multiplex PCR assay. For the multiplex PCR, a mixture combining 60 forward primers for TCR Vbeta segments and 13 reverse primers for TCR Jbeta segments was used. The CDR3 region of rearranged TCR beta genes was amplified from genomic DNA with a multiplex PCR assay. The Illumina HiSeq System was used to sequence the amplified TCR beta libraries as 87-base-pair reads. Per the original workflow: A later analysis tallied roughly 76 million unique TCR beta chains across the 700 or so repertoires, and some 12 million of those chains were shared by two or more donors. To remove PCR and sequencing errors, raw reads were error-corrected and collapsed into unique sequences using a nearest-neighbor algorithm that merged closely related sequences. To assign V, D and J gene segments, CDR3 sequences were aligned to IMGT reference sequences. For a sequence to be retained, a match of at least six nucleotides was required to both a V gene segment and a J gene segment. Rearrangements were called productive when the CDR3 lacked stop codons and stayed in frame with V and J; all others were non-productive. CDR3 was defined according to IMGT convention as the region running from the second conserved V-encoded cysteine to the conserved J-encoded phenylalanine. The earlier analysis of about 590 of the donors excluded sequences that lacked an unambiguous match to a single V gene segment. In an earlier analysis of approximately 560 of the donors, a V segment was called functional when productive rearrangements were above 56.7%, and segregating when the standard deviation between donors exceeded 5%. To diagnose cytomegalovirus status from the catalog of TCR beta chain sequences, a statistical classification framework was built. A later analysis assigned V and J genes by comparing TCR nucleotide sequences with IMGT/GENE-DB human TR gene sequences. In a later analysis, CDR3 sequences and most-parsimonious VDJ recombination scenarios were assigned using the TCRdist pipeline. In a later analysis, every TCR beta chain was defined by the combination of its CDR3 amino acid sequence and its V-gene family, and reads without a unique V-gene family were dropped. A later analysis removed 450 to 600 highly shared, low-generation-probability nucleotide sequences to deal with suspected cross-contamination and a sequencing artifact. A later analysis calculated a clonal expansion index for each public chain from normalized within-repertoire ranks of inferred template counts. In a later analysis, generation probabilities were computed using a VDJ recombination model fitted to out-of-frame rearrangements, and the results were checked against IGoR. In a later analysis, hypergeometric tests were used to score TCR-TCR, TCR-HLA and TCR-CMV co-occurrence, with a repertoire-size bias correction applied to TCR pairs. False discovery rates were estimated in a later analysis by permuting HLA or CMV assignments 20 times. In a later analysis, co-occurring TCRs were grouped using DBSCAN, with TCRdist sequence similarity added in when clustering inside HLA-allele-positive subsets. Repertoires with fewer than 30,000 or more than 120,000 public chains were left out of co-occurrence clustering, as were five repertoires with anomalous nucleotide sharing. TCRdb limited this immuneACCESS table to in-frame rearrangements with V and J called. A share of clones is missing; checked studies link under half to unresolved V genes, and the rest is unexplained. The V and J calls and clone size were taken over from that table, and D and trimming were inferred from the DNA. This sample has around 200,000 clones in its table, and 75% to 90% of those were observed once. The ten biggest clones cover 0.65% of the sample.

The cohort consisted of approximately 690 healthy bone marrow donors. At the time of sampling, every cohort member was nominally healthy, though immune exposures that went unrecorded were likely present. The donor was CMV seronegative and was included in the group of about 400 seronegative cohort members. A peripheral blood sample was provided by each donor, and peripheral blood mononuclear cells were used for TCR beta sequencing. The Qiagen DNeasy Blood Extraction Kit was used to extract genomic DNA from the blood cell samples. A note on this clone: Its antigen has not been determined. No base quality values were provided; no much bigger clone lies one nucleotide off.

The TCR was taken from a boy under 18 in good health and CMV-seronegative. Input material: PBMCs.

The encoded CDR3 is CASSQADSGSYEQYF. At the DNA level, the sequence is TGTGCCAGCAGCCAAGCGGACAGTGGCTCCTACGAGCAGTACTTC. The sequence links TRBV4-2 to TRBJ2-5; the D gene is perhaps TRBD1, on 6 matching bases. Near its end, the DNA agrees better with TRBJ2-7, so the J call may be wrong. The CDR3 holds 15 amino acids from the cysteine to the phenylalanine. The kept DNA is CDR3 alone, 45 bases in frame from the first base. Looking up the germline V gene yields CDR1 LGHNA and CDR2 YNFKEQ.